The 27 T cell receptor beta chains below were found in one sample sequenced in a study of cytomegalovirus exposure and HLA in healthy donors. The primer mix had 60 Vbeta and 13 Jbeta primers. Sequencing was performed with immunoSEQ multiplex PCR; in TCRdb, only in-frame clones are kept and a portion is missing. The profile shows 160,000 or so clones, about 80% of them singletons. The material sequenced was PBMCs. The receptors derive from a man aged 25-45 years in good health and CMV-seropositive.

This rearrangement joins TRBV18 to TRBJ1-5; D remains ambiguous. The CDR3 runs 13 residues. Germline CDR1 KGHSH, CDR2 LQKENI. The V gene lost 11 bases and the J gene lost 0 bases, with 11 bases spanning the gap. CDR3 loop: CADGGYSNQPQHF. The CDR3 nucleotides read TGTGCCGATGGAGGATATAGCAATCAGCCCCAGCATTTT.

This clone has more than one count but fewer than ten. The gene calls are TRBV6-5 and TRBJ2-5, with 8 bases fitting TRBD1. The CDR3 consists of 14 residues. Trimming at V came to 0 bases and at J to 6 bases, leaving 3 bases not matched to a gene. From germline, CDR1 is MNHEY and CDR2 SVGAGI. The CDR3 protein is CASSYSGQDQTQYF. DNA of the CDR3: TGTGCCAGCAGTTACTCGGGACAGGACCAGACCCAGTACTTC.

V and J are TRBV30 and TRBJ2-1; 9 positions agree with TRBD2. Germline V lookup: CDR1 GTSNPN, CDR2 SVGIG (reference sequence). This CDR3 is 15 amino acids long. Unmatched junction bases numbered 4, after V lost 0 bases and J lost 4 bases. CDR3 loop: CAWSVGGGAYNEQFF. The CDR3 DNA reads TGTGCCTGGAGTGTTGGCGGGGGGGCTTACAATGAGCAGTTCTTC.

The chain has TRBV28 and TRBJ2-7; a weak D match, TRBD2 (5 bases). The CDR3 is made up of 13 amino acids. Germline V gene data show CDR1 as MDHEN and CDR2 as SYDVKM. V lost 6 bases, J lost 5 bases, and 14 bases lay in between. In DNA form, the CDR3 reads TGTGCCAGCAGCCTCGGGGTGAGGGACGAGCAGTACTTC. Its translation: CASSLGVRDEQYF.

The chain's CDR3 is CASRSYRGTDTQYF. In nucleotides, the CDR3 is TGTGCCAGTAGATCGTACAGGGGCACAGATACGCAGTATTTT. J is TRBJ2-3 and V is TRBV19; weak D call: TRBD1 (6 bases). This CDR3 is built from 14 residues. V lost 6 bases to trimming and J lost 1 base, with 11 bases between them. Germline loops: CDR1 LNHDA, CDR2 SQIVND (reference sequence).

This clone was seen only once. The J gene is TRBJ1-4, the V gene TRBV6-6; 8 positions agree with TRBD1. Germline CDR1 reads MNHNY; CDR2 reads SVGAGI (reference sequence). Germline trimming cut 5 bases from V and 8 bases from J; bases unmatched to any gene: 4. CDR3 length: 13 amino acids. CDR3 residues: CASSPQGGEKLFF. In DNA, the CDR3 is TGTGCCAGCAGTCCACAGGGGGGAGAAAAACTGTTTTTT.

V is TRBV6-5 and J is TRBJ1-4, with D tentatively TRBD1 (5 bases). V was pared by 6 bases and J by 3 bases, with 11 bases between. The length of the CDR3 is 14 residues. Germline V gene sequence: CDR1 MNHEY, CDR2 SVGAGI. The DNA of the CDR3 is TGTGCCAGCAGCGCCGGGGGGGCTAATGAAAAACTGTTTTTT. Protein product: CASSAGGANEKLFF.

This clone was counted only a few times. V usage is TRBV27 and J usage is TRBJ2-3; the D gene is possibly TRBD2 (5 bases). The V and J ends lost 2 bases and 5 bases respectively, with 8 bases between them. Germline CDR1 and CDR2: MNHEY and SMNVEV (reference sequence). The CDR3 is 13 residues long. CDR3 nucleotides: TGTGCCAGCAGTTTAAGGGAGTTAGATACGCAGTATTTT. It is translated as CASSLRELDTQYF.

The chain joins TRBV7-6 to TRBJ2-7; no reliable D call. The germline CDR1 and CDR2 sequences are SGHVS and FNYEAQ. V gave up 5 bases and J gave up 2 bases, with 10 bases separating them. The CDR3 runs 13 residues. The CDR3 spells CASSLSRPYEQYF. In DNA form, the CDR3 reads TGTGCCAGCAGCCTGTCGAGGCCCTACGAGCAGTACTTC.

The chain joins TRBV11-2 to TRBJ2-1; D is perhaps TRBD1 (7 bases). The CDR3 extends over 16 amino acids. V was clipped by 1 base and J by 0 bases, with 10 bases between them. Germline CDR1 is SGHAT and CDR2 is FQNNGV. CDR3 DNA: TGTGCCAGCAGCTTAGTCCAGGGGGGCTCCTACAATGAGCAGTTCTTC. Amino acid sequence: CASSLVQGGSYNEQFF.

The rearrangement uses TRBV6-1 and TRBJ1-1; D is perhaps TRBD1 (6 bases). Germline V gives CDR1 MNHNS, CDR2 SASEGT. V was cut by 4 bases and J by 5 bases, with 17 bases left in between. CDR3 length equals 15 residues. In nucleotides, the CDR3 is TGTGCCAGCAGTGGACAGACAGGAGGAAGGACTGAAGCTTTCTTT. It translates to CASSGQTGGRTEAFF.

The V and J genes are TRBV6-6 and TRBJ2-3; 8 positions match TRBD1. The CDR3 sequence is 16 residues long. Germline V gene lookup returns CDR1 MNHNY and CDR2 SVGAGI (reference sequence). V gave up 0 bases and J gave up 2 bases; unmatched junction bases: 4. The CDR3: CASSYSDRGNTDTQYF. The CDR3 coding sequence is TGTGCCAGCAGTTACTCCGACAGGGGAAACACAGATACGCAGTATTTT.

This chain joins TRBV5-6 and TRBJ2-5; TRBD1 is a possible D gene (6 bases). This CDR3 contains 15 residues. The germline gives CDR1 SGHDT, CDR2 YYEEEE. Deletions cut 4 bases from V and 2 bases from J, with 15 bases between. CDR3 bases: TGTGCCAGCAGCCCCGACAGGCTAGTTCAAGAGACCCAGTACTTC. It specifies CASSPDRLVQETQYF.

This chain joins TRBV6-1 and TRBJ2-7; D gene ambiguous. V gave up 4 bases and J gave up 1 base, with 11 bases separating them. Per germline, CDR1 MNHNS and CDR2 SASEGT. The CDR3 has 14 amino acids. CDR3 amino acids: CASSGLSTSYEQYF. The CDR3 region has the DNA TGTGCCAGCAGTGGACTTTCCACTTCCTACGAGCAGTACTTC.

This sequence joins TRBV7-9 and TRBJ1-5; D may be TRBD1 (5 bases). The V gene lost 11 bases and the J gene lost 2 bases, with 28 bases spanning the gap. The CDR3 has 18 residues. The germline V gene encodes CDR1 SEHNR and CDR2 FQNEAQ (reference sequence). CDR3 amino acids: CAGNQRRQGHPGNQPQHF. The CDR3 region has the DNA TGTGCCGGAAACCAACGTCGCCAGGGCCACCCGGGCAATCAGCCCCAGCATTTT.

The V gene is TRBV6-5, the J gene TRBJ1-1; D unresolved. The CDR3 loop spans 12 amino acids. Germline V gene sequence: CDR1 MNHEY, CDR2 SVGAGI. Deletions cut 6 bases from V and 1 base from J, with 6 bases between. The CDR3 bases are TGTGCCAGCAGATTCGGGAACACTGAAGCTTTCTTT. This codes for CASRFGNTEAFF.

The rearrangement joins TRBV27 to TRBJ2-7, with 10 bases lining up with TRBD2. The CDR3 has 15 amino acids. CDR1 MNHEY and CDR2 SMNVEV come from the germline V gene (reference sequence). The ends lost 3 bases at V and 7 bases at J; junction bases unmatched: 9. DNA for the CDR3: TGTGCCAGCAGTTTCGGGAGCGGGGGGGCGAAAGAGCAGTACTTC. Its translation: CASSFGSGGAKEQYF.

This clone occurred a few times. The rearrangement links TRBV14 to TRBJ1-6; D ambiguous. Trimming took off 4 bases at V and 0 bases at J, with 10 bases between the two ends. The CDR3 extends over 16 amino acids. Germline V gene lookup returns CDR1 SGHDN and CDR2 FVKESK. CDR3 loop: CASSPEGSSYNSPLHF. CDR3 DNA sequence: TGTGCCAGCAGCCCCGAGGGTAGCTCCTATAATTCACCCCTCCACTTT.

V and J are TRBV6-5 and TRBJ1-4; TRBD1 aligns across 8 bases. The germline CDR1 and CDR2 sequences are MNHEY and SVGAGI. The V segment lost 6 bases and the J segment 5 bases; nucleotides outside the gene matches: 2. The CDR3 runs 13 residues. The CDR3 loop reads CASRRQGNEKLFF. As DNA, the CDR3 is TGTGCCAGCAGGCGACAGGGGAATGAAAAACTGTTTTTT.

This clone has more than one count but fewer than ten. The chain recombines TRBV9 with TRBJ2-1, with 14 bases matching TRBD2. Germline values: CDR1 SGDLS, CDR2 YYNGEE. The CDR3 is made up of 17 amino acids. V shed 4 bases, J shed 4 bases, and the junction held 7 bases outside the gene matches. The CDR3 coding sequence is TGTGCCAGCAGCCTGACTAGCGGGGGGGGAAATTACAATGAGCAGTTCTTC. Its protein is CASSLTSGGGNYNEQFF.

The V and J genes are TRBV5-4 and TRBJ2-7; 7 bases agree with TRBD2. CDR3 length equals 13 residues. Per the germline V gene, CDR1 is SGHNT and CDR2 is YYREEE (reference sequence). Unmatched junction bases numbered 3, after V lost 3 bases and J lost 3 bases. Here the CDR3 reads CASSYGGNYEQYF. DNA for the CDR3: TGTGCCAGCAGCTACGGGGGGAACTACGAGCAGTACTTC.

Remarks on this clone: The identical CDR3 is also encoded by other nucleotide sequences in the sample. CDR3 DNA: TGCAGTGCTAGAGACAACTACGAGCAGTACTTC. Amino acids: CSARDNYEQYF. The chain uses TRBV20-1 and TRBJ2-7, with D unresolved. Germline V gene lookup returns CDR1 DFQATT and CDR2 SNEGSKA (reference sequence). The CDR3 totals 11 residues. V shed 0 bases and J shed 3 bases, with 3 bases lying between them.

In its sample, this clone was seen once. This chain connects TRBV15 to TRBJ2-7; D gene uncertain. V lost 0 bases and J lost 7, with 10 bases in between. The CDR3 covers 13 residues. Per germline, CDR1 LNHNV and CDR2 YYDKDF (reference sequence). CDR3 amino acids: CATSRDVASEQYF. CDR3 in DNA: TGTGCCACCAGCAGAGACGTGGCTTCGGAGCAGTACTTC. Using reference TRBV15 and TRBJ2-7 for the parts outside the CDR3, the full variable domain is DAMVIQNPRYQVTQFGKPVTLSCSQTLNHNVMYWYQQKSSQAPKLLFHYYDKDFNNEADTPDNFQSRRPNTSFCFLDIRSPGLGDTAMYLCATSRDVASEQYFGPGTRLTVT.

In this sample, this clone turned up once. This rearrangement joins TRBV7-6 to TRBJ2-5, with D possibly matching TRBD2 (6 bases). The CDR3 length is 16 residues. The germline V gene has CDR1 SGHVS and CDR2 FNYEAQ. Trimming took off 5 bases at V and 4 bases at J, with 20 bases between the two ends. In DNA, the CDR3 is TGTGCCAGCAGCCCTATTGGAGGGTCGCGAGGAGAGACCCAGTACTTC. Amino acid sequence: CASSPIGGSRGETQYF.

The chain uses TRBV5-1 and TRBJ1-2, with D possibly being TRBD1 (5 bases). Germline loops: CDR1 SGHRS, CDR2 YFSETQ. Trimming left V 0 bases short and J 5 bases short, with 11 bases between. The CDR3 runs to 14 residues. CDR3 amino acids: CASSLAGEGYGYTF. As DNA, the CDR3 is TGCGCCAGCAGCTTGGCCGGGGAGGGGTATGGCTACACCTTC.

The chain has TRBV7-9 and TRBJ2-7, with 8 bases identical to TRBD1. The germline V gene encodes CDR1 SEHNR and CDR2 FQNEAQ (reference sequence). V trimming: 5 bases; J trimming: 5 bases; junction bases outside the gene matches: 8. The CDR3 loop spans 14 amino acids. CDR3 DNA: TGTGCCAGCAGCCCCAGTGGCAGGGGGCACGAGCAGTACTTC. Its translation is CASSPSGRGHEQYF.

This rearrangement joins TRBV5-6 to TRBJ2-2; D unclear. Germline CDR1 is SGHDT and CDR2 is YYEEEE. The V gene lost 2 bases and the J gene lost 1 base, with 3 bases spanning the gap. The CDR3 has 13 residues. The CDR3 DNA follows: TGTGCCAGCAGCTTCGGGAACACCGGGGAGCTGTTTTTT. This codes for CASSFGNTGELFF.